The table lists the clone carrying this TCR beta chain with a few counts. The antigen is undetermined. Germline assignment: CDR1 SGHRS and CDR2 YFSETQ. The CDR3 extends over 15 amino acids. Trimming pared 4 bases from V and 4 bases from J, leaving 12 bases between. The sample belongs to a study of T cell responses to AZD1222 COVID-19 vaccine. The wider study: Investigators merged groups given second doses at roughly 4 or roughly 12 weeks.

Study results and caveats: Possibly, clonal diversity was underestimated; donors were largely white British and included more females. After two AZD1222 doses, spike-specific TCR breadth and depth rose versus day 0. The study found vaccine-associated CD4 TCRs spanning spike, dominant at 160-218 and 743-854.

Clones were sequenced by immunoSEQ multiplex PCR, and TCRdb holds only the in-frame ones, with some missing. The table records about 160,000 clones, roughly nine tenths of them present only once. This receptor was taken from an adult in good health. This chain joins TRBV5-1 and TRBJ2-6; TRBD1 might be the D (6 bases). The sequencing used peripheral blood, collected on day 0 of AZD1222 vaccination. CDR3 protein: CASSLQGPGANVLTF. Here the CDR3 DNA reads TGCGCCAGCAGCCTTCAGGGGCCCGGGGCCAACGTCCTGACTTTC.